A selection of T cell receptor beta chains follows, all from one sample in a study of T cells in localized non-small cell lung cancer. Measured with immunoSEQ multiplex PCR; TCRdb has only the in-frame clones, and not every one. The repertoire holds approximately 81,000 clones, with around nine tenths as singletons. The sequenced sample was peripheral blood, obtained before any cancer treatment. These receptors came from a woman aged 35-75 years with stage I squamous cell lung carcinoma. Each CDR3 is given with its conserved first and last residue. The D gene is left open where the match is weak. Size values are once, few and many counts, or a class for expanded clones, and some rows have none.

clone size,J gene,V gene,D gene,CDR3 DNA,CDR3 protein
.,TRBJ2-1,TRBV7-9,.,TGTGCCAGCAGCTTGATGACGAGCTCCTACAATGAGCAGTTCTTC,CASSLMTSSYNEQFF
once,TRBJ2-2,TRBV9,.,TGTGCCAGCAGCACCCCCAAATGGACAGTAAACACCGGGGAGCTGTTTTTT,CASSTPKWTVNTGELFF
.,TRBJ1-1,TRBV29-1,.,TGCAGCGTGATGAACAGAGACACTGAAGCTTTCTTT,CSVMNRDTEAFF
.,TRBJ2-7,TRBV6-5,.,TGTGCCAGCAGTAGTAGGGTACCGTCCGAGCAGTACTTC,CASSSRVPSEQYF
.,TRBJ2-5,TRBV9,TRBD2,TGTGCCAGCAGCGCAGGGACTAGCCAAGAGACCCAGTACTTC,CASSAGTSQETQYF
.,TRBJ2-2,TRBV7-8,TRBD1,TGTGCCAGCAGCCGGACAGGGTACGGGAACACCGGGGAGCTGTTTTTT,CASSRTGYGNTGELFF
once,TRBJ2-2,TRBV29-1,.,TGCGGAGGGGGCCCGGGGACCGGGGAGCTGTTTTTT,CGGGPGTGELFF
.,TRBJ2-7,TRBV7-2,.,TGTGCCAGCAGCTTAACCCCCCGGACGGATGACTCCTACGAGCAGTACTTC,CASSLTPRTDDSYEQYF
.,TRBJ2-1,TRBV11-2,.,TGTGCCAGCAGCTTAGAGGGGGGGCGGTACAATGAGCAGTTCTTC,CASSLEGGRYNEQFF
.,TRBJ1-2,TRBV2,.,TGTGCCAGCAGTGAAGCGCTTCGGGGGATCTATGGCTACACCTTC,CASSEALRGIYGYTF
.,TRBJ1-2,TRBV6-5,TRBD1,TGTGCCAGCAGGCCCCGGACAGGGGCTTCGTATGGCTACACCTTC,CASRPRTGASYGYTF
.,TRBJ2-2,TRBV7-8,TRBD2,TGTGCCAGCAGATTCGGGACTAGGCGCACCGGGGAGCTGTTTTTT,CASRFGTRRTGELFF
.,TRBJ2-7,TRBV6-5,TRBD2,TGTGCCAGCAGTTACGCGGTAGCGGGGGCCTACGAGCAGTACTTC,CASSYAVAGAYEQYF
.,TRBJ1-6,TRBV19,TRBD1,TGTGCCAGTAGTATAACCCAGGGGGCCGGATCACCCCTCCACTTT,CASSITQGAGSPLHF
.,TRBJ2-5,TRBV5-4,.,TGTGCCAGCAGCTTCGGACAGCAAGAGACCCAGTACTTC,CASSFGQQETQYF
.,TRBJ1-2,TRBV5-1,.,TGCGCCAGCAGTATTCAGGGGTTGTACTATGGCTACACCTTC,CASSIQGLYYGYTF
.,TRBJ1-4,TRBV5-1,TRBD1,TGCGCCAGCAGGGACAGGCGTGACGAAAAACTGTTTTTT,CASRDRRDEKLFF